Below are 19 T cell receptor beta chains sequenced from a single sample in a study of T cell repertoires in cytomegalovirus infection. Via MiXCR, TCRdb re-called the reads, giving one row per CDR3 protein. The repertoire includes some 940,000 distinct CDR3 sequences, approximately 32% of them detected once, and 10% to 15% sits in the top ten. No antigens are known for them. The input for sequencing was cultured CD8+ T cells from PBMCs, taken from culture after CMV antigen stimulation. These TCRs come from a human donor in good health (CMV status not recorded). Some clones in this sample may be carry-over from other donors' samples.

The sample holds many counts of this clonotype. The chain combines TRBV28 with TRBJ2-7, with D perhaps TRBD1 or TRBD2 (5 bases each). Germline V gene sequence: CDR1 MDHEN, CDR2 SYDVKM. The germline V and J ends were trimmed by 3 bases and 3 bases, with 9 bases remaining between them. The CDR3 is 13 amino acids. The CDR3 loop is CASSLGPVYEQYV. DNA of the CDR3: TGTGCCAGCAGTTTGGGACCGGTCTACGAGCAGTACGTC.

The J gene is TRBJ1-2, the V gene TRBV19; D gene unclear. The germline V gene has CDR1 LNHDA and CDR2 SQIVND (reference sequence). The CDR3 runs 15 residues. Trimming removed 7 bases from V and 6 bases from J, with 21 bases in between. The CDR3 is CASTLQVGSRDGYTF. CDR3 in DNA: TGTGCCAGTACTCTTCAAGTCGGCAGTCGCGATGGCTACACCTTC.

This clonotype has a handful of counts. The rearrangement uses TRBV7-9 and TRBJ2-1, with 9 bases that match TRBD2. Per germline, CDR1 SEHNR and CDR2 FQNEAQ (reference sequence). The CDR3 runs 15 residues. After removal of 5 bases from V and 2 bases from J, the junction contained 4 bases not matched to a gene. CDR3 amino acids: CASSGRGGAYNEQFF. CDR3 DNA: TGTGCCAGCAGCGGGCGGGGGGGCGCCTACAATGAGCAGTTCTTC.

This clonotype occurred a few times. The genes are TRBV6-5 and TRBJ2-1; 9 bases map to TRBD2. The CDR3 runs 14 residues. V was clipped by 2 bases and J by 6 bases; unmatched bases: 2. The germline gives CDR1 MNHEY, CDR2 SVGAGI. The CDR3 nucleotides read TGTGCCAGCAGTTACAAACTAGCGGGCAATGAGCAGTTCTTC. It yields the protein CASSYKLAGNEQFF.

The chain carries TRBV7-9 and TRBJ2-1; D unclear. Looked up from germline, CDR1 is SEHNR and CDR2 is FQNEAQ (reference sequence). The CDR3 length is 15 residues. Trimming removed 5 bases from V and 2 bases from J, with 13 bases in between. CDR3 in amino acids: CASSPGPVPYNEQFF. CDR3 nucleotide sequence: TGTGCCAGCAGCCCCGGACCAGTCCCCTACAATGAGCAGTTCTTC.

This clonotype showed up many times. The rearrangement links TRBV7-2 to TRBJ2-5; the match to TRBD1 covers 10 bases. The J segment lost 4 bases and the V segment lost 2 bases, leaving 4 bases of the junction unmatched. The V gene's germline CDR1 is SGHTA and CDR2 FQGNSA. The CDR3 length is 15 residues. CDR3 sequence: CASSLMTGGVETQYF. CDR3 nucleotides: TGTGCCAGCAGCTTAATGACAGGGGGCGTAGAGACCCAGTACTTC.

This clonotype was counted a few times. The rearrangement links TRBV6-5 to TRBJ2-3; 11 bases line up with TRBD2. Germline V lookup: CDR1 MNHEY, CDR2 SVGAGI. The V gene end was trimmed by 4 bases and the J gene end by 0 bases; junction bases not matched to a gene: 6. This CDR3 is built from 17 residues. CDR3 in amino acids: CASSSETSGDSTDTQYF. DNA for the CDR3: TGTGCCAGCAGTTCGGAGACTAGCGGGGATAGCACAGATACGCAGTATTTT.

The CDR3 protein is CASSSEETNTGELFF. In DNA, the CDR3 is TGTGCCAGCAGCTCTGAGGAAACGAACACCGGGGAGCTGTTTTTT. V usage is TRBV7-6 and J usage is TRBJ2-2; D unresolved. From germline, CDR1 is SGHVS and CDR2 FNYEAQ. This CDR3 region has 15 residues. The V end was cut by 4 bases, the J end by 0 bases, with 9 bases between. The whole variable domain, remainder taken from reference TRBV7-6 and TRBJ2-2, is GAGVSQSPRYKVTKRGQDVALRCDPISGHVSLYWYRQALGQGPEFLTYFNYEAQQDKSGLPNDRFSAERPEGSISTLTIQRTEQRDSAMYRCASSSEETNTGELFFGEGSRLTVL.

This clonotype was detected ten times or more. This chain joins TRBV12-3 or TRBV12-4 and TRBJ2-2; D unresolved. V dropped 7 bases and J dropped 6 bases, with 12 bases sitting between them. The CDR3 contains 13 residues. As DNA, the CDR3 is TGTGCCAGCACCCCTGGTGGGTCCGGGGAGCTGTTTTTT. It translates to CASTPGGSGELFF.

The CDR3 DNA reads as TGTGCCAGCAGTCTTACACGGCCAGATACGCAGTATTTT. Translation gives CASSLTRPDTQYF. The chain is built from TRBV27 and TRBJ2-3; D gene unclear. This CDR3 spans 13 amino acids. Germline V gene lookup returns CDR1 MNHEY and CDR2 SMNVEV (reference sequence). V was pared by 5 bases and J by 4 bases, with 10 bases between.

V usage is TRBV11-2 and J usage is TRBJ2-3, with D hard to call. V was clipped by 3 bases and J by 14 bases, with 12 bases between them. The CDR3 sequence is 11 residues long. The germline V gene has CDR1 SGHAT and CDR2 FQNNGV. CDR3 sequence (DNA): TGTGCCAGCAGCTTGGGCTGGGGTAGGTATTTT. It codes for CASSLGWGRYF.

The sample holds a few counts of this clonotype. The rearrangement joins TRBV3-1 to TRBJ1-1; 8 bases match TRBD1. This CDR3 region has 17 residues. CDR1 is LGHDT, CDR2 YNNKEL, per germline (reference sequence). Trimming removed 1 base from V and 3 bases from J; junction bases left unmatched: 10. The CDR3 reads CASSQVRQGAYDTEAFF. CDR3 bases: TGTGCCAGCAGCCAAGTGCGGCAGGGGGCTTACGACACTGAAGCTTTCTTT.

This clonotype was found many times. The chain combines TRBV7-8 with TRBJ1-1, with a weak D call TRBD1 (6 bases). Trimming stripped 5 bases from V and 2 bases from J, with 21 bases between. CDR1 and CDR2 (germline): SGHVS, FQNEAQ. The CDR3 totals 17 residues. The CDR3 DNA follows: TGTGCCAGCAGCCATACAGGGTCGGGGGGCCTCAACACTGAAGCTTTCTTT. It encodes CASSHTGSGGLNTEAFF.

The rearrangement uses TRBV4-1 and TRBJ2-7, with D hard to call. The germline V and J ends were trimmed by 4 bases and 5 bases, with 6 bases remaining between them. CDR3 size: 11 residues. Germline CDR1 reads MGHRA; CDR2 reads YSYEKL. CDR3 DNA sequence: TGCGCCAGCAGCCCCCCCCACGAGCAGTACTTC. The encoded protein is CASSPPHEQYF.

The chain couples TRBV7-6 to TRBJ1-4; no firm D call. The V gene lost 2 bases and the J gene lost 7 bases, with 11 bases spanning the gap. Germline loops: CDR1 SGHVS, CDR2 FNYEAQ. The CDR3 totals 14 residues. The CDR3 sequence: CASSLMGYGEKLFF. In DNA form, the CDR3 reads TGTGCCAGCAGCTTAATGGGGTACGGTGAAAAACTGTTTTTT.

The rearrangement links TRBV20-1 to TRBJ1-1, with unresolved D. The germline CDR1 and CDR2 sequences are DFQATT and SNEGSKA (reference sequence). The V end lost 1 base, the J end lost 7 bases, and 10 bases lay between the germline ends. This CDR3 region has 12 residues. CDR3 region: CSARAPGGEAFF. For the CDR3, the DNA is TGCAGTGCTAGAGCCCCGGGCGGTGAAGCTTTCTTT.

The chain carries TRBV5-1 and TRBJ2-7; 7 nucleotides align to TRBD1. The germline V gene has CDR1 SGHRS and CDR2 YFSETQ. V shed 1 base and J 6 bases; nucleotides not matched to a gene: 4. The CDR3 length is 13 residues. The CDR3 loop is CASSLTDRVEQYF. Here the CDR3 DNA reads TGCGCCAGCAGCTTGACCGACAGGGTCGAGCAGTACTTC.

This clonotype has more than one count but fewer than ten. The rearrangement joins TRBV4-1 to TRBJ2-2; 9 positions agree with TRBD1. Per the germline V gene, CDR1 is MGHRA and CDR2 is YSYEKL. V trimming: 1 base; J trimming: 5 bases; junction bases outside the gene matches: 11. The CDR3 sequence is 18 residues long. DNA for the CDR3: TGCGCCAGCAGCCAAGGTGGGGGACAGGGTTATAGAACCGGGGAGCTGTTTTTT. Amino acid sequence: CASSQGGGQGYRTGELFF.

This clonotype was observed at least ten times. V and J are TRBV7-2 and TRBJ2-1; TRBD1 might be the D (5 bases). This CDR3 has 17 residues. The V end was cut by 1 base, the J end by 1 base, with 14 bases between. Germline assignment: CDR1 SGHTA and CDR2 FQGNSA. For the CDR3, the DNA is TGTGCCAGCAGCTTAGAAGTTTTAAGGGGTTCCTACAATGAGCAGTTCTTC. Its translation: CASSLEVLRGSYNEQFF.